Below, one T cell receptor (beta chain) is given with its context. This entry belongs to a study of T cell responses to AZD1222 COVID-19 vaccine. Clones were read by immunoSEQ multiplex PCR, and TCRdb kept only the in-frame ones, dropping some. The table lists tens of thousands of clones, roughly nine tenths of them singletons, with roughly 4.2% in the top ten. CDR1 is SGHRS, CDR2 YFSETQ, per germline. This CDR3 comprises 15 residues. V dropped 1 base and J dropped 1 base, with 6 bases sitting between them. This chain links TRBV5-1 with TRBJ2-6; D gene uncertain. This material consisted of peripheral blood, taken on day 0 of AZD1222 vaccination. This clonotype originated in an adult in good health. The CDR3 sequence: CASSLLGSGANVLTF. Here the CDR3 DNA reads TGCGCCAGCAGCTTGTTAGGATCTGGGGCCAACGTCCTGACTTTC.